Listed below are T cell receptor beta chains from one sample, sequenced in a study of human T cells and chemical hapten exposure. TCRdb ran MiXCR on the RACE reads and lists one entry per CDR3 protein. This table has some 100,000 distinct CDR3 sequences, 9.3% appearing once. The material was whole blood, obtained in connection with sensitization to the hapten diphenylcyclopropenone (DPC). The receptors stem from a woman between 40 and 50 years old with alopecia areata. Some clones in this sample may be carry-over from other donors' samples. Each CDR3 is given with its conserved first and last residue. The D gene is left open where the match is weak. Clone size is shown for a subset of rows, as once, few, many or a class of expanded clone.

clone_size j_call v_call d_call cdr3_aa cdr3_nt
many TRBJ2-2 TRBV7-3 - CASTPMVNTGELFF TGTGCCAGCACCCCGATGGTAAACACCGGGGAGCTGTTTTTT
many TRBJ2-2 TRBV4-2 - CASSSQARPNTGELFF TGTGCCAGCAGCTCCCAGGCCCGCCCGAACACCGGGGAGCTGTTTTTT
- TRBJ1-4 TRBV27 TRBD1 CASSSLQGATNEKLFF TGTGCCAGCAGTTCCCTTCAGGGGGCAACTAATGAAAAACTGTTTTTT
- TRBJ2-3 TRBV6-2/TRBV6-3 - CASSYWGSADTQYF TGTGCCAGCAGTTACTGGGGTAGCGCAGATACGCAGTATTTT
few TRBJ2-3 TRBV29-1 TRBD1 CSVGGQSSTDTQYF TGCAGCGTTGGGGGACAGTCTAGCACAGATACGCAGTATTTT
few TRBJ2-1 TRBV11-2 TRBD2 CASSIPGLAGVNEQFF TGTGCCAGCAGCATCCCGGGACTAGCGGGAGTCAATGAGCAGTTCTTC
few TRBJ2-5 TRBV4-2 TRBD2 CASSQLGQRSGGETQYF TGTGCCAGCAGCCAATTGGGTCAGAGGAGCGGGGGAGAGACCCAGTACTTC
- TRBJ2-7 TRBV12-3/TRBV12-4 - CASSLHGGSYEQYF TGTGCCAGCAGTTTACATGGAGGTTCCTACGAGCAGTACTTC
many TRBJ1-1 TRBV20-1 TRBD1 CSARVTGVGTEAFF TGCAGTGCTAGAGTCACAGGGGTTGGCACTGAAGCTTTCTTT
many TRBJ1-2 TRBV7-2 - CASSLVLATGRSGGYTF TGTGCCAGCAGCTTAGTATTAGCGACGGGACGGAGTGGCGGCTACACCTTC
many TRBJ2-7 TRBV20-1 - CSARSGILAYYEQYF TGCAGTGCTAGATCGGGGATCCTAGCCTACTACGAGCAGTACTTC
- TRBJ1-2 TRBV29-1 - CSVWAGGYTF TGCAGCGTTTGGGCAGGCGGCTACACCTTC
few TRBJ2-5 TRBV24-1 - CATSDTGYDAKTQYF TGTGCCACCAGTGATACAGGGTACGACGCGAAGACCCAGTACTTC